This TCR beta chain was identified in a study of shared clonotypes between healthy human individuals. Roughly 30,000 T cell genomes (around 190 ng DNA) went into each sorted-subset replicate. Original methodology: ImmunoSEQ yielded junction-only sequences lacking quality scores, so filtering differed. The method was immunoSEQ multiplex PCR; TCRdb's version includes in-frame clones alone and lacks a portion of them. D and trimming were read from the DNA, whereas the V and J calls and clone size are those reported in that table. The profile shows 300,000 to 400,000 clones, about nine tenths of them singletons. Study findings and constraints: The study's rarefaction showed incomplete sorted-subset sequencing despite large depth. Memory subsets generally showed lower estimated richness than naive subsets.

Of note for this clone: The antigen is undetermined.

The clonotype was recovered from a man younger than 30 in good health. Material: memory CD8+ T cells sorted from blood. The subset was: CD45RO+ cells pooled with CCR7-negative TemRA cells.

CDR3 loop: CASSLDREGETQYF. Written as DNA, the CDR3 is TGTGCCAGTAGTCTTGACAGGGAGGGGGAGACCCAGTACTTC. This chain links TRBV19 with TRBJ2-5; perhaps D is TRBD1 or TRBD2 (7 bases each). This CDR3 region has 14 residues. The V gene lost 5 bases and the J gene lost 5 bases, with 15 bases spanning the gap. CDR1 and CDR2 from the germline V gene are LNHDA and SQIVND (reference sequence).